Each of the 15 T cell receptor beta chains below was sequenced from the same sample in a study of cytomegalovirus exposure and HLA in healthy donors. Primers included in the PCR were 60 Vbeta and 13 Jbeta primers. The data were produced by immunoSEQ multiplex PCR, yet TCRdb's version contains in-frame clones alone and is incomplete. The sample has a few hundred thousand clones; roughly four fifths are singletons. The source material was PBMCs. The receptors were sampled from a girl aged 5-17 years in good health and CMV-seronegative.

The chain is built from TRBV4-1 and TRBJ1-5, with a weak D call TRBD1 (5 bases). The ends were cut back, 0 bases at V and 4 bases at J, with 10 bases in the middle. CDR1 is MGHRA and CDR2 is YSYEKL in the germline V gene. This CDR3 contains 15 residues. The CDR3 reads CASSQDGGGNQPQHF. The CDR3 DNA reads as TGCGCCAGCAGCCAAGACGGGGGGGGAAATCAGCCCCAGCATTTT.

This chain connects TRBV10-1 to TRBJ1-1, with TRBD1 as a possible D gene (6 bases). The length of the CDR3 is 17 residues. CDR1 is WNHNN, CDR2 SYGVQD, per germline (reference sequence). The V end was cut by 9 bases, the J end by 1 base, with 24 bases between. The CDR3 nucleotides read TGCGCCAGGAAGGACGTACAGGGTATTAGGAGGAACACTGAAGCTTTCTTT. Translation gives CARKDVQGIRRNTEAFF.

The chain has TRBV19 and TRBJ1-5; maybe TRBD1 (5 bases). The CDR3 totals 13 residues. V dropped 7 bases and J dropped 4 bases, with 11 bases sitting between them. Germline CDR1 reads LNHDA; CDR2 reads SQIVND (reference sequence). The DNA for the CDR3 is TGTGCCAGTACCCTCGGGGGGAATCAGCCCCAGCATTTT. Translation: CASTLGGNQPQHF.

This chain uses TRBV25-1 with TRBJ1-6; D uncertain. Trimming stripped 1 base from V and 7 bases from J, with 2 bases between. Germline-derived CDR1 and CDR2 are MGHDK and SYGVNS. The CDR3 runs 12 residues. The CDR3 loop is CASSESNSPLHF. Here the CDR3 DNA reads TGTGCCAGCAGTGAATCGAATTCACCCCTCCACTTT.

This clone was recorded once. The chain couples TRBV16 to TRBJ2-7; possible D gene TRBD1, 7 bases. The germline V gene has CDR1 KGHSY and CDR2 FQNENV. This CDR3 is 15 amino acids long. V was cut by 4 bases and J by 4 bases, with 17 bases left in between. The CDR3 sequence: CASSRRGLPPYEQYF. The DNA of the CDR3 is TGTGCCAGCAGCCGGAGGGGGCTACCGCCTTACGAGCAGTACTTC.

V gene TRBV19 combines with J gene TRBJ1-5, with D tentatively TRBD1 (6 bases). The V gene lost 9 bases and the J gene lost 1 base, with 10 bases spanning the gap. The V gene's germline CDR1 is LNHDA and CDR2 SQIVND (reference sequence). The CDR3 runs to 13 residues. The CDR3 DNA reads TGTGCCAGAATACAGGGAAGCAATCAGCCCCAGCATTTT. It encodes CARIQGSNQPQHF.

The chain employs TRBV19 and TRBJ1-6, with a possible D match to TRBD1 (5 bases). The CDR3 is made up of 15 amino acids. Trimming took off 1 base at V and 8 bases at J, with 12 bases between the two ends. Germline V gives CDR1 LNHDA, CDR2 SQIVND (reference sequence). This chain's CDR3 is CASSIGSGWHSPLHF. DNA for the CDR3: TGTGCCAGTAGTATAGGGTCAGGGTGGCATTCACCCCTCCACTTT.

This sequence joins TRBV6-5 and TRBJ1-3; 9 bases match TRBD1. This CDR3 has 14 residues. Germline CDR1 reads MNHEY; CDR2 reads SVGAGI. V lost 6 bases and J lost 4; bases outside the gene matches: 4. The CDR3 is CASRGGTGGNTIYF. The CDR3 nucleotides are TGTGCCAGCAGGGGTGGGACAGGGGGAAACACCATATATTTT.

This chain links TRBV27 with TRBJ1-5; TRBD1 matches at 7 bases. CDR3 size: 15 residues. The germline CDR1 and CDR2 sequences are MNHEY and SMNVEV (reference sequence). The ends lost 10 bases at V and 7 bases at J; junction bases unmatched: 16. Here the CDR3 reads CATRDSADQEQPQHF. The CDR3 nucleotides are TGTGCCACACGGGACAGCGCAGACCAGGAGCAGCCCCAGCATTTT.

The rearrangement uses TRBV5-1 and TRBJ2-7; 9 bases map to TRBD1. Germline loops: CDR1 SGHRS, CDR2 YFSETQ. The CDR3 totals 15 residues. The trim removed 4 bases at V and 7 bases at J, leaving 12 bases unmatched. The CDR3: CASSPVVGTGREQYF. The CDR3 bases are TGCGCCAGCAGCCCCGTAGTCGGGACAGGGAGGGAGCAGTACTTC.

The rearrangement joins TRBV5-8 to TRBJ1-4; D perhaps matches TRBD1 (6 bases). This CDR3 contains 14 residues. V shed 2 bases and J shed 7 bases, with 12 bases lying between them. From germline, CDR1 is SGHTS and CDR2 YDEGEE. As DNA, the CDR3 is TGTGCCAGCAGCTTTCAGACAGGATTTGAAAAACTGTTTTTT. Translation: CASSFQTGFEKLFF.

J is TRBJ1-1 and V is TRBV7-9, with 7 bases that match TRBD1. The CDR3 runs 15 residues. The V segment lost 6 bases and the J segment 1 base; nucleotides outside the gene matches: 8. Germline CDR1 SEHNR, CDR2 FQNEAQ (reference sequence). The CDR3 bases are TGTGCCAGCAGTTCTACAGGGGCCACGAACACTGAAGCTTTCTTT. Translation gives CASSSTGATNTEAFF.

In its sample, this clone was seen a few times. The chain employs TRBV7-9 and TRBJ2-7, with TRBD2 as a possible D gene (5 bases). This CDR3 has 15 residues. V was pared by 5 bases and J by 5 bases, with 19 bases between. CDR1 SEHNR and CDR2 FQNEAQ come from the germline V gene (reference sequence). CDR3 nucleotide sequence: TGTGCCAGCAGCCCTTGGGAGCCGGGCGGCCACGAGCAGTACTTC. It codes for CASSPWEPGGHEQYF. Drawing the rest from reference TRBV7-9 and TRBJ2-7, the complete variable domain is DTGVSQNPRHKITKRGQNVTFRCDPISEHNRLYWYRQTLGQGPEFLTYFQNEAQLEKSRLLSDRFSAERPKGSFSTLEIQRTEQGDSAMYLCASSPWEPGGHEQYFGPGTRLTVT.

The chain is built from TRBV7-9 and TRBJ1-5; D unclear. Trimming pared 2 bases from V and 4 bases from J, leaving 15 bases between. This CDR3 is 16 amino acids long. Germline CDR1 and CDR2: SEHNR and FQNEAQ (reference sequence). CDR3 protein: CASSLSLAEFNQPQHF. The DNA of the CDR3 is TGTGCCAGCAGCTTAAGTCTTGCAGAATTTAATCAGCCCCAGCATTTT. The full variable domain, completed using reference TRBV7-9 and TRBJ1-5, is DTGVSQNPRHKITKRGQNVTFRCDPISEHNRLYWYRQTLGQGPEFLTYFQNEAQLEKSRLLSDRFSAERPKGSFSTLEIQRTEQGDSAMYLCASSLSLAEFNQPQHFGDGTRLSIL.

J is TRBJ1-2 and V is TRBV5-1; no clear D gene. V was clipped by 4 bases and J by 2 bases, with 15 bases between them. The CDR3 totals 15 residues. The V gene's germline CDR1 is SGHRS and CDR2 YFSETQ. In nucleotides, the CDR3 is TGCGCCAGCAGCCCCACCGGAGGGCTGAACTATGGCTACACCTTC. It specifies CASSPTGGLNYGYTF.